This TCR beta chain was sequenced for a study of CD8+CD57+ T cells in acquired aplastic anemia (dated by TCRdb to between 2018 and 2020). A note on the overall study: DNA extracted from sorted CD4+ and CD8+ cells had a mean of approximately 3.5 ug, with a range of roughly 0.17 to 30 ug. CD8+CD57+ expansion was defined as a frequency above the mean frequency observed in healthy subjects. Summary of the overall study and its limitations: No significant difference in CD8+ Simpson's diversity was found between patients and healthy controls (P=0.060). Nearly 30 CD8+ CDR3 sequences were found in both patients and controls but appeared to be highly expressed in patients and within the immunodominant clones of the patients.

V loses 4 bases, J loses 0 bases, and the germline ends lie 10 bases apart. From the germline V gene, CDR1 is SGHVS and CDR2 is FNYEAQ. The CDR3 spans 15 residues, from the cysteine through the phenylalanine. The kept DNA is CDR3 alone, 45 bases in frame from the first base. The patients picked for sequencing were ones in whom flow cytometry had shown an expansion of CD8+CD57+ cells. Every patient had severe acquired aplastic anemia, diagnosed using the International Study of Aplastic Anemia and Agranulocytosis and Camitta criteria. No patient had received any therapy when blood was sampled. The study deep-sequenced TCR repertoires of sorted CD4+ and CD8+ blood T cells from severe aplastic anemia patients and healthy subjects. Patients were enrolled in the USA under clinicaltrials.gov protocols 00001620, 01623167, 00001397, 00071045, 00081523 and 00961064. Ficoll-Paque density gradient centrifugation was used to isolate peripheral blood mononuclear cells. Before DNA extraction, CD4+ and CD8+ T cells were sorted by FACS or by magnetic beads.

This clonotype occurred many times. This receptor's antigen is unknown. Per-base qualities were not stored, and no clone one base away is much larger. Profiling of TCR beta VDJ combinations and CDR3 sequences used genomic DNA as the template. An Illumina HiSeq 2000 was used for TCR repertoire sequencing. On the authors' methods: TRBV/TRBJ rearrangement plots, CDR3 size and DJ length profiles, and Simpson's diversity index were used to evaluate the repertoires. The immunodominant clone was defined as the most abundant DNA sequence in deep sequencing data. CDR3 amino acid sequences were screened for sharing across subjects and were compared with published repertoires and the VDJdb database. The public reads were reanalyzed by TCRdb: fastp trimming at Q25, MiXCR alignment, in-frame beta chains only. Records with the same CDR3 protein are collapsed into one entry carrying the most frequent genes and DNA. TCRdb assigned the V and J calls; the authors' analysis was not used. Counted in this sample were 160,000 or so distinct CDR3 sequences; roughly 48% of them appeared once. Around 1% of the sample rests with the top ten.

The clonotype comes from a human donor with aplastic anemia. Sample: sorted CD4+, CD8+, or CD8+CD57+ T cells (not recorded which) from PBMCs. Recombination connected TRBV7-6 to TRBJ1-3, and possibly TRBD1, on 5 matching bases. The CDR3 region has the sequence CASSSDRYSGNTIYF. The sequence in DNA is TGTGCCAGCAGCTCAGACAGATACTCTGGAAACACCATATATTTT. This CDR3, with the reference TRBV7-6 and TRBJ1-3 proteins standing in past its ends, gives the full variable domain GAGVSQSPRYKVTKRGQDVALRCDPISGHVSLYWYRQALGQGPEFLTYFNYEAQQDKSGLPNDRFSAERPEGSISTLTIQRTEQRDSAMYRCASSSDRYSGNTIYFGEGSWLTVV.